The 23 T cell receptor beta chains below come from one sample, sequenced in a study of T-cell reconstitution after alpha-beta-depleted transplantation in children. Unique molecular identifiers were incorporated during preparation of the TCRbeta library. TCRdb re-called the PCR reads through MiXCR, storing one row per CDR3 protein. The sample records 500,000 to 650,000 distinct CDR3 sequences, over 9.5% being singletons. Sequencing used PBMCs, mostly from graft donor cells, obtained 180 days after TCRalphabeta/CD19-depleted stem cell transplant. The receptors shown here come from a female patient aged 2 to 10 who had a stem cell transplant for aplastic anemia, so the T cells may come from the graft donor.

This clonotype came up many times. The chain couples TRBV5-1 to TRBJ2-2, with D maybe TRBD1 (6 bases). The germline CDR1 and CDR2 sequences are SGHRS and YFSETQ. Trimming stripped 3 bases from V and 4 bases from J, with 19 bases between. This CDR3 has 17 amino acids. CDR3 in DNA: TGCGCCAGCAGCTCTACAGTAACGGGACAAGGCACCGGGGAGCTGTTTTTT. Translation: CASSSTVTGQGTGELFF. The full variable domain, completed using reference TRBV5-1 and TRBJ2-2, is KAGVTQTPRYLIKTRGQQVTLSCSPISGHRSVSWYQQTPGQGLQFLFEYFSETQRNKGNFPGRFSGRQFSNSRSEMNVSTLELGDSALYLCASSSTVTGQGTGELFFGEGSRLTVL.

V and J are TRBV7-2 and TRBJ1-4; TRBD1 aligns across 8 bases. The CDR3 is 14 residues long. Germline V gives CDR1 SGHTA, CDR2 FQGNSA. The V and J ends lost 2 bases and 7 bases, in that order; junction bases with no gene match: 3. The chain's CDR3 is CASSLQGASEKLFF. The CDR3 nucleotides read TGTGCCAGCAGCTTACAGGGGGCAAGTGAAAAACTGTTTTTT.

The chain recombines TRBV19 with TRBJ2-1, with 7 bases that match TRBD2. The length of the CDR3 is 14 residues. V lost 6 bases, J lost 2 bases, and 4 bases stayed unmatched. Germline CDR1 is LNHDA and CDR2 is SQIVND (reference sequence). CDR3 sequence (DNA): TGTGCCAGTAGACAGAGCGGGACCTACAATGAGCAGTTCTTC. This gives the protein CASRQSGTYNEQFF.

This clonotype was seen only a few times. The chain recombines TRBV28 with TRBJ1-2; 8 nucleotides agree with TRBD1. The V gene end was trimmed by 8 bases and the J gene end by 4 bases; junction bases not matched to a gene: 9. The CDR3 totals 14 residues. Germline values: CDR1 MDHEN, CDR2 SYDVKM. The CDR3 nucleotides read TGTGCCAGCGTAGGTACAGGGGGTCTCTATGGCTACACCTTC. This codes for CASVGTGGLYGYTF.

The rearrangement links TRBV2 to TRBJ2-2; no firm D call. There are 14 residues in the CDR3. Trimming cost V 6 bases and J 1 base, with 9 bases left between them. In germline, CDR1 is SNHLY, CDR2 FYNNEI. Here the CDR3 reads CASSRKGNTGELFF. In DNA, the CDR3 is TGTGCCAGCAGCCGAAAGGGGAACACCGGGGAGCTGTTTTTT.

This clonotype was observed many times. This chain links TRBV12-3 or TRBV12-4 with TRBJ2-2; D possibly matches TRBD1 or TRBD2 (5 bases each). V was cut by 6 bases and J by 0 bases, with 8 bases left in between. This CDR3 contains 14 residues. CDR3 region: CASRGRTNTGELFF. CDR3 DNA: TGTGCCAGCAGGGGACGTACGAACACCGGGGAGCTGTTTTTT.

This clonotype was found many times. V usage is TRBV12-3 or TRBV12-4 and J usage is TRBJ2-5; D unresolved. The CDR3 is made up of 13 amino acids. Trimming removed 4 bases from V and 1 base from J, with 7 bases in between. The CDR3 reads CASSSRFQETQYF. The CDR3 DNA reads TGTGCCAGCAGTTCACGGTTCCAAGAGACCCAGTACTTC.

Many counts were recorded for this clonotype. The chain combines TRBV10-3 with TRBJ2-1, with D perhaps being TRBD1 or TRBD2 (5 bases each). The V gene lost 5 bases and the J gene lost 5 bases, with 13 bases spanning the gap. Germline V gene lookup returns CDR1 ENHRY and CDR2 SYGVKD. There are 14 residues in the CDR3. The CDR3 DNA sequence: TGTGCCATCAGTTTCCTCGGGGCGGACAATGAGCAGTTCTTC. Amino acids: CAISFLGADNEQFF.

CDR3 residues: CSFLDGQEKYEQYV. In nucleotides, the CDR3 is TGCAGCTTTCTTGACGGACAGGAGAAATACGAGCAGTACGTC. The V gene is TRBV29-1, the J gene TRBJ2-7; 7 bases are a match to TRBD1. With 8 bases clipped from V and 4 bases from J, the junction kept 14 bases outside the gene matches. CDR3 length: 14 residues. From germline, CDR1 is SQVTM and CDR2 ANQGSEA.

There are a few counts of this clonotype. CDR3 amino acids: CSVTGYTGELFF. CDR3 nucleotides: TGCAGCGTCACAGGCTACACCGGGGAGCTGTTTTTT. The chain recombines TRBV29-1 with TRBJ2-2; possibly TRBD1 for D (5 bases). The CDR3 has 12 amino acids. The V end lost 6 bases, the J end lost 3 bases, and 8 bases lay between the germline ends. The germline V gene has CDR1 SQVTM and CDR2 ANQGSEA.

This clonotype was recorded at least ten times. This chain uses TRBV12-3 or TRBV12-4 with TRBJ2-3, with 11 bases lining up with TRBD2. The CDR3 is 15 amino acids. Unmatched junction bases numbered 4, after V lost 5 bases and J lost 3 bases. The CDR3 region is CASSDSSGRTDTQYF. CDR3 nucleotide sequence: TGTGCCAGCAGTGACTCTAGCGGGAGGACAGATACGCAGTATTTT.

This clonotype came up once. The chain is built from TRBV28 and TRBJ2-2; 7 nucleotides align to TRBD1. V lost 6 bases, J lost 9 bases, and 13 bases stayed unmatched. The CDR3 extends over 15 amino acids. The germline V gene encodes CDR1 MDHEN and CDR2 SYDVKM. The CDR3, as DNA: TGTGCCAGCAGGAACAGGGGATCGGGAACCAGGGAGCTGTTTTTT. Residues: CASRNRGSGTRELFF.

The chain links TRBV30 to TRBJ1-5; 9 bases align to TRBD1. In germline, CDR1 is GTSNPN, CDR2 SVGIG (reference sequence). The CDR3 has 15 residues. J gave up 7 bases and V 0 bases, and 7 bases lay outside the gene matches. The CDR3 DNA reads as TGTGCCTGGAGTGTACCGGGACAGGGAAGACAGCCCCAGCATTTT. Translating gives CAWSVPGQGRQPQHF.

The CDR3 coding sequence is TGTGCCATCAGTGAGTCCCTTTTATCCTACGAGCAGTACGTC. Translated, it gives CAISESLLSYEQYV. The rearrangement uses TRBV10-3 and TRBJ2-7, with D hard to call. The V end lost 0 bases, the J end lost 1 base, and 7 bases lay between the germline ends. Germline CDR1 ENHRY, CDR2 SYGVKD. The CDR3 has 14 amino acids.

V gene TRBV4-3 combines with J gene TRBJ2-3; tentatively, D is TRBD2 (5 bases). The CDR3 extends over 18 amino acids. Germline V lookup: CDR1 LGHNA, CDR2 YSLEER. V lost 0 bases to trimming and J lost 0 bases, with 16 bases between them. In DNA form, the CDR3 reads TGCGCCAGCAGCCAAGATCCCCAAGCGGAAACTAGCACAGATACGCAGTATTTT. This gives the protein CASSQDPQAETSTDTQYF.

The CDR3, as DNA: TGTGCCAGCAGTTCGAGACTAGCGGAAAAGGTCGATGAGCAGTTCTTC. It translates to CASSSRLAEKVDEQFF. The V gene is TRBV27, the J gene TRBJ2-1, with 9 bases matching TRBD2. Germline assignment: CDR1 MNHEY and CDR2 SMNVEV (reference sequence). The CDR3 sequence is 16 residues long. J gave up 8 bases and V 4 bases, and 12 bases lay outside the gene matches.

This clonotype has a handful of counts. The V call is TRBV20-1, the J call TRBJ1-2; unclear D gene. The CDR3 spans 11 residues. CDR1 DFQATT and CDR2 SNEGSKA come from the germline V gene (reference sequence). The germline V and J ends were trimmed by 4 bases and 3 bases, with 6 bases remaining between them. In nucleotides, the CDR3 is TGCAGTGCTACGCAGTACTATGGCTACACCTTC. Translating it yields CSATQYYGYTF.

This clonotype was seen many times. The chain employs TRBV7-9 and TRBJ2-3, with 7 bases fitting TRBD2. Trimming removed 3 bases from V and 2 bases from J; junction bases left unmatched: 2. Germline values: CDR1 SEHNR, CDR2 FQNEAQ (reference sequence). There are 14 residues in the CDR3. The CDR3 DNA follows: TGTGCCAGCAGCTTGGCGGGAGACACAGATACGCAGTATTTT. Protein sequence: CASSLAGDTDTQYF.

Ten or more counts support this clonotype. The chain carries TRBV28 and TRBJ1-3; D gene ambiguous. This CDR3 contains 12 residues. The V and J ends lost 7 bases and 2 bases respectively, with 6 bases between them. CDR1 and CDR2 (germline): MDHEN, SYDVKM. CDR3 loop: CASMSTGNTIYF. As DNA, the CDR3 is TGTGCCAGCATGAGTACTGGAAACACCATATATTTT.

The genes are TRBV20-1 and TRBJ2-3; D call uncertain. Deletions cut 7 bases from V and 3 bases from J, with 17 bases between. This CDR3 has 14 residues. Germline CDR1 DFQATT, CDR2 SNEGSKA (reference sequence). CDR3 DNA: TGCAGTGAGGAGAATAGTGGCGAGACAGATACGCAGTATTTT. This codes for CSEENSGETDTQYF.

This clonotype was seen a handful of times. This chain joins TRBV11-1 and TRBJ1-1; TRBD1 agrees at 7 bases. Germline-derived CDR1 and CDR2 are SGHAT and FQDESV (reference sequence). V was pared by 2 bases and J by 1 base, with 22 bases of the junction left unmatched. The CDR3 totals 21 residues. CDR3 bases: TGTGCCAGCAGCTTAAGAATGAAGGACAGGAGGTTTACCCAAGCGAACACTGAAGCTTTCTTT. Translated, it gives CASSLRMKDRRFTQANTEAFF.

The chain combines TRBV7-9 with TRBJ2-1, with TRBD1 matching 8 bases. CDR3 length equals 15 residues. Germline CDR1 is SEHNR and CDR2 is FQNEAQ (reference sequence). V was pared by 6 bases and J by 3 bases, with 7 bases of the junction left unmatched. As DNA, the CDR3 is TGTGCCAGCAGACCTACAGGGGGAGGCTACAATGAGCAGTTCTTC. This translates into CASRPTGGGYNEQFF.

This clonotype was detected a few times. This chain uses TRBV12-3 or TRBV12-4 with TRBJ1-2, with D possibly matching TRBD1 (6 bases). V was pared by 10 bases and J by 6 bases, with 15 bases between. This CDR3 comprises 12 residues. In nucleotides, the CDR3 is TGTGCCACCCATCCAGGGGAGAATGGCTACACCTTC. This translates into CATHPGENGYTF.